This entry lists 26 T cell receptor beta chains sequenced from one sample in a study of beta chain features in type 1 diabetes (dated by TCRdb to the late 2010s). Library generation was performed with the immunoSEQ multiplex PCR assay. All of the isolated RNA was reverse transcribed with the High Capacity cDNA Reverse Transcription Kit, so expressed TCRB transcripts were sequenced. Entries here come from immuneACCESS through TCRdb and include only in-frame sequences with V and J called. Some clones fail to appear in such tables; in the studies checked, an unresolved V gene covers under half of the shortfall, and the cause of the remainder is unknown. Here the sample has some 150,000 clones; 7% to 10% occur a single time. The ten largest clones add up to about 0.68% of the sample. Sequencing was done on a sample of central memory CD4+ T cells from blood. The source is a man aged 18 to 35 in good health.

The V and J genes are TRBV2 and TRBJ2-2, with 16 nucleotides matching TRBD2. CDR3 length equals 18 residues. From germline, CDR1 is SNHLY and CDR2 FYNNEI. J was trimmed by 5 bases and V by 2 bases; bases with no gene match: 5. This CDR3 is CASSERRGLAGGTGELFF. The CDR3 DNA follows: TGTGCCAGCAGTGAAAGGAGGGGACTAGCGGGGGGGACCGGGGAGCTGTTTTTT.

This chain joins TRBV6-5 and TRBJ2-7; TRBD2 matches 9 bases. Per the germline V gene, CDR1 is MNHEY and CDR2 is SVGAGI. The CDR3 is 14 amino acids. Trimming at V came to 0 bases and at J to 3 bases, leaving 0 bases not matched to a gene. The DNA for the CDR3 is TGTGCCAGCAGTTACTCTAGCGGGGGCTACGAGCAGTACTTC. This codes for CASSYSSGGYEQYF.

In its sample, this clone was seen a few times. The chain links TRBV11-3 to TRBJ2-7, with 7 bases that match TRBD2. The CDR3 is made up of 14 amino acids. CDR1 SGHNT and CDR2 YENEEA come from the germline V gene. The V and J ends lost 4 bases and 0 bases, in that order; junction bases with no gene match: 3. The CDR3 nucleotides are TGTGCCAGCAGCTCTAGCGGTAGCTCCTACGAGCAGTACTTC. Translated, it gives CASSSSGSSYEQYF.

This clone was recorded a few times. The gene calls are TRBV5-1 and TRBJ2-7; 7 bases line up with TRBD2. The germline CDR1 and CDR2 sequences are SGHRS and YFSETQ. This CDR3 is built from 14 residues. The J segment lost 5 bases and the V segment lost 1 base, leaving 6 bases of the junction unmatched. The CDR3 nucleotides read TGCGCCAGCAGCTTGCGCGCGGGGGAGGACGAGCAGTACTTC. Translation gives CASSLRAGEDEQYF.

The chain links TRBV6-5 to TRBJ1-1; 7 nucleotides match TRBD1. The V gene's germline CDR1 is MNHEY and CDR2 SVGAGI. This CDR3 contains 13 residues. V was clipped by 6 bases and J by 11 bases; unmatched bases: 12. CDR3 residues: CASRSYRGQAAFF. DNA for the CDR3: TGTGCCAGCAGATCATATAGGGGGCAGGCGGCTTTCTTT.

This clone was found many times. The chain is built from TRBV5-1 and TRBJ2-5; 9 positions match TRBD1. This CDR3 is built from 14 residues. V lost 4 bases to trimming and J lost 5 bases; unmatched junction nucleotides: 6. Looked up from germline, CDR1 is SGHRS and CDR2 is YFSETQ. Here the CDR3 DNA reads TGCGCCAGCAGCACCGGACAGGGGCGGGAGACCCAGTACTTC. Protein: CASSTGQGRETQYF.

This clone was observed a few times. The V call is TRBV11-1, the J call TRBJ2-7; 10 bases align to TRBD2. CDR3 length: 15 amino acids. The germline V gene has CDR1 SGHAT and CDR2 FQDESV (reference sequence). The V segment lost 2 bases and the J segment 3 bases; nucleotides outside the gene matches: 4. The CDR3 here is CASSLQLAGIYEQYF. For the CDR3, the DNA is TGTGCCAGCAGCTTACAACTAGCGGGGATCTACGAGCAGTACTTC.

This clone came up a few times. The CDR3 is CASGFNEKLFF. The CDR3 coding sequence is TGTGCCAGCGGCTTTAATGAAAAACTGTTTTTT. The chain employs TRBV2 and TRBJ1-4; D uncertain. This CDR3 contains 11 residues. V was clipped by 8 bases and J by 4 bases, with 5 bases between them. The germline V gene has CDR1 SNHLY and CDR2 FYNNEI.

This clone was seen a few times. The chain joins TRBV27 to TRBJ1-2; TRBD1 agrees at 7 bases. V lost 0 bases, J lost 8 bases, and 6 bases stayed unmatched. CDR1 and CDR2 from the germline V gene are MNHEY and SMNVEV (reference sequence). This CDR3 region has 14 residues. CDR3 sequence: CASSLSDRRRGYTF. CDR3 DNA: TGTGCCAGCAGTTTATCGGACAGGAGGAGAGGCTACACCTTC.

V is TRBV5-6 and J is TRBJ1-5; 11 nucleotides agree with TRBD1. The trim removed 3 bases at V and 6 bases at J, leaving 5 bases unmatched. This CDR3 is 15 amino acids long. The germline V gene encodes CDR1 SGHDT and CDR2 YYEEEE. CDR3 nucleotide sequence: TGTGCCAGCAGCTGGGGACAGGGGGTTCGTCAGCCCCAGCATTTT. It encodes CASSWGQGVRQPQHF.

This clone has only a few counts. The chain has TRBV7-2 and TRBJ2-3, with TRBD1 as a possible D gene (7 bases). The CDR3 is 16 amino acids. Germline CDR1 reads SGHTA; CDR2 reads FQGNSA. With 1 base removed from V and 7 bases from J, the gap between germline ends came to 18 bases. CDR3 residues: CASSLGSGGRRNTQYF. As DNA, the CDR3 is TGTGCCAGCAGCTTAGGATCAGGGGGGCGCAGGAATACGCAGTATTTT.

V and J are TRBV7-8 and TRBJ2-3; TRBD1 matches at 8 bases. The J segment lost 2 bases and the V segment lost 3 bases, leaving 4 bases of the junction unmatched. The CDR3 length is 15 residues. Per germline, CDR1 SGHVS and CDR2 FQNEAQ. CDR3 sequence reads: CASSFGQGHTDTQYF. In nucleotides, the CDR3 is TGTGCCAGCAGCTTTGGACAGGGTCACACAGATACGCAGTATTTT.

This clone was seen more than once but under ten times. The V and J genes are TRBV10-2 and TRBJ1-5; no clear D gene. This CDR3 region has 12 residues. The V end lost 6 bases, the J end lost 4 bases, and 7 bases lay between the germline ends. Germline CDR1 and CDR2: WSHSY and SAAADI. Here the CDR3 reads CASSRENQPQHF. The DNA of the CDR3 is TGCGCCAGCAGCCGGGAAAATCAGCCCCAGCATTTT.

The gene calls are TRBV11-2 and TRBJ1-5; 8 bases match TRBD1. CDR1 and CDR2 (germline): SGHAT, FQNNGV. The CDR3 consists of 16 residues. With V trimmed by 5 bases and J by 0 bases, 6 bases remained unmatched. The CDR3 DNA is TGTGCCAGCAGCGCGACAGGGGTATATAGCAATCAGCCCCAGCATTTT. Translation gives CASSATGVYSNQPQHF.

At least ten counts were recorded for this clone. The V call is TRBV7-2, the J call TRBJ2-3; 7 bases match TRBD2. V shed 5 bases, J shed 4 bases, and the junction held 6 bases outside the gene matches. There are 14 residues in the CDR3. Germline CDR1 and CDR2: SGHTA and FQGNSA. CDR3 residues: CASSPQAGPDTQYF. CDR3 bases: TGTGCCAGCAGCCCTCAAGCGGGGCCAGATACGCAGTATTTT. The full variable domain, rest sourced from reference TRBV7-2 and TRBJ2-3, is GAGVSQSPSNKVTEKGKDVELRCDPISGHTALYWYRQSLGQGLEFLIYFQGNSAPDKSGLPSDRFSAERTGGSVSTLTIQRTQQEDSAVYLCASSPQAGPDTQYFGPGTRLTVL.

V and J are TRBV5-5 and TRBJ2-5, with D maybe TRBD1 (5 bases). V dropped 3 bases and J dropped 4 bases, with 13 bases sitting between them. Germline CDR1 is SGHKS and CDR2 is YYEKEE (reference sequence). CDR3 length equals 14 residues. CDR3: CASSSFRAGETQYF. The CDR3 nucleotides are TGTGCCAGCAGCTCCTTCAGGGCAGGAGAGACCCAGTACTTC. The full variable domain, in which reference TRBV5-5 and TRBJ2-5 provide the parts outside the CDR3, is DAGVTQSPTHLIKTRGQQVTLRCSPISGHKSVSWYQQVLGQGPQFIFQYYEKEERGRGNFPDRFSARQFPNYSSELNVNALLLGDSALYLCASSSFRAGETQYFGPGTRLLVL.

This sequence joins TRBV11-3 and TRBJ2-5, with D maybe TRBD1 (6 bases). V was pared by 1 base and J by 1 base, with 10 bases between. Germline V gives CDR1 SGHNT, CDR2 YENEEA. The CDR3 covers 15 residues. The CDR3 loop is CASSLGAGVQETQYF. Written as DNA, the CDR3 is TGTGCCAGCAGCTTAGGTGCAGGGGTCCAAGAGACCCAGTACTTC. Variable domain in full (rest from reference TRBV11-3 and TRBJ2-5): EAGVVQSPRYKIIEKKQPVAFWCNPISGHNTLYWYLQNLGQGPELLIRYENEEAVDDSQLPKDRFSAERLKGVDSTLKIQPAELGDSAVYLCASSLGAGVQETQYFGPGTRLLVL.

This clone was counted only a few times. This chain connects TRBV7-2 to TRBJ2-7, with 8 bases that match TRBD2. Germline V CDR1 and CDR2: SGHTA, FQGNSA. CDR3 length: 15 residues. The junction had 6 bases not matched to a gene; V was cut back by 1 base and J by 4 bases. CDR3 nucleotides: TGTGCCAGCAGCTTAGTGATAGCGGGGACTTACGAGCAGTACTTC. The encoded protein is CASSLVIAGTYEQYF.

The chain's CDR3 is CASSKDRGGYEQYF. The CDR3 DNA reads TGTGCCAGCAGTAAGGACAGGGGGGGATACGAGCAGTACTTC. This chain joins TRBV2 and TRBJ2-7; 10 bases are shared with TRBD1. CDR1 is SNHLY and CDR2 is FYNNEI in the germline V gene. The CDR3 runs 14 residues. V shed 5 bases and J 4 bases; nucleotides not matched to a gene: 5. The full variable domain, rest sourced from reference TRBV2 and TRBJ2-7, is EPEVTQTPSHQVTQMGQEVILRCVPISNHLYFYWYRQILGQKVEFLVSFYNNEISEKSEIFDDQFSVERPDGSNFTLKIRSTKLEDSAMYFCASSKDRGGYEQYFGPGTRLTVT.

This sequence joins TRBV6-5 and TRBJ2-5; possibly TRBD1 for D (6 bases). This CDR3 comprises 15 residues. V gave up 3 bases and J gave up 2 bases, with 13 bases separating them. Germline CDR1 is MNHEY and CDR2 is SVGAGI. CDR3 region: CASSYGSGQQETQYF. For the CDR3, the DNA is TGTGCCAGCAGTTATGGTTCTGGACAGCAAGAGACCCAGTACTTC.

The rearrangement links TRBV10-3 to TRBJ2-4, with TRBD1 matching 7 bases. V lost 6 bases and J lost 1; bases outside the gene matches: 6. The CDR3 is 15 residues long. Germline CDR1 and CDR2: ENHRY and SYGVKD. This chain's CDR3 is CAISPSTGAKNIQYF. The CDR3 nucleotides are TGTGCCATCAGCCCTTCGACAGGGGCCAAAAACATTCAGTACTTC.

CDR3 sequence reads: CASSAQIAGTSGGQETQYF. The CDR3 nucleotides are TGTGCCAGCAGTGCCCAAATCGCGGGGACTAGCGGGGGCCAAGAGACCCAGTACTTC. This chain joins TRBV6-1 and TRBJ2-5; 14 positions agree with TRBD2. This CDR3 contains 19 residues. CDR1 is MNHNS, CDR2 SASEGT, per germline. V was clipped by 4 bases and J by 1 base; unmatched bases: 11.

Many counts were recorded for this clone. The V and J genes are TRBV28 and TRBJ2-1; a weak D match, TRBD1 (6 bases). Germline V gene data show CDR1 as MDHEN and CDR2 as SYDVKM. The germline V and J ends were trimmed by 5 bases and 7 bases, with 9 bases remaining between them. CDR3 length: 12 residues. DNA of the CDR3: TGTGCCAGCAGTCAACAGGGAAATGAGCAGTTCTTC. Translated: CASSQQGNEQFF.

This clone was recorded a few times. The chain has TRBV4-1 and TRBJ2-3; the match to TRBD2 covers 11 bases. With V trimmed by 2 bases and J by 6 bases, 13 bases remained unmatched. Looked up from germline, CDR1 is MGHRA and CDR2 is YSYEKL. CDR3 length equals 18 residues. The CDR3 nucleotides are TGCGCCAGCAGCCAAACAGGGAGTAGCGGGGGGGCCCGGGATACGCAGTATTTT. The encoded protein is CASSQTGSSGGARDTQYF.

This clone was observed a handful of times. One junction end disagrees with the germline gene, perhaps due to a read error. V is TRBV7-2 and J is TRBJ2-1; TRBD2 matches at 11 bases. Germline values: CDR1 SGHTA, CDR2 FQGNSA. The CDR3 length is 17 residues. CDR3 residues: CASSRSSGGSSYNEQFF. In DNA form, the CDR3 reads TGCGCCAGCAGCCGGTCTAGCGGGGGGTCCTCCTACAATGAGCAGTTCTTC.

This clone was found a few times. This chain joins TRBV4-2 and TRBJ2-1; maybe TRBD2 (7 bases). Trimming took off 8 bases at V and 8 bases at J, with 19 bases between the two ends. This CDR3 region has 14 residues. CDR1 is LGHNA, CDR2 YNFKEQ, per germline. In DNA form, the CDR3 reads TGTGCCAGCTCAAGGGGGGGCGACTTCCATGAGCAGTTCTTC. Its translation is CASSRGGDFHEQFF.